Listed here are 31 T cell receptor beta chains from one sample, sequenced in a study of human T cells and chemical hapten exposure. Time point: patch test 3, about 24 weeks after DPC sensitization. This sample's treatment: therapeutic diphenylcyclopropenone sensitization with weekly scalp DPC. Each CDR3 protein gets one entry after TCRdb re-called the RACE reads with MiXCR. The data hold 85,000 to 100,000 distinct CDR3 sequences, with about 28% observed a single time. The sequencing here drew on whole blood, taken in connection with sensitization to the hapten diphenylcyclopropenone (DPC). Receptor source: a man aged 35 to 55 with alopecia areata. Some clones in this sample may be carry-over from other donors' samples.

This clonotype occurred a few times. Here the CDR3 reads CSAPPVQNADTQYF. The CDR3 DNA reads as TGCAGTGCCCCTCCCGTGCAGAATGCAGATACGCAGTATTTT. This sequence joins TRBV20-1 and TRBJ2-3; unclear D gene. V was shortened by 6 bases and J by 4 bases, with 17 bases between the two germline ends. The CDR3 has 14 residues. Germline V gene data show CDR1 as DFQATT and CDR2 as SNEGSKA (reference sequence).

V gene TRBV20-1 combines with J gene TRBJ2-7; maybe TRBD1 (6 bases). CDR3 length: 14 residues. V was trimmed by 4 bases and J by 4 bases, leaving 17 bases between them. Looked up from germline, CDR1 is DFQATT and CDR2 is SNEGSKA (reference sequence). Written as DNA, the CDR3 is TGCAGTGCTACTTTACAGGGCCCCGGGTACGAGCAGTACTTC. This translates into CSATLQGPGYEQYF.

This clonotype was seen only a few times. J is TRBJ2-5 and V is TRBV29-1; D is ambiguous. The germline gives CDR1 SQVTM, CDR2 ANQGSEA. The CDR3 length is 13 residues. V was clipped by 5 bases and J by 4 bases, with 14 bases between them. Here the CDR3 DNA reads TGCAGCGTTAAAAGTCGCAGGCTAGAGACCCAGTACTTC. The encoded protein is CSVKSRRLETQYF.

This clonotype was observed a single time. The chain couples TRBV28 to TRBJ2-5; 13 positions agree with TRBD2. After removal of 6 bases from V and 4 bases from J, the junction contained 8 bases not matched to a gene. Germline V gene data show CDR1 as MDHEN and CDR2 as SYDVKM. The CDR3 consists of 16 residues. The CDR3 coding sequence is TGTGCCAGCAGCCACACACTAGCGGGAGGGATAGAGACCCAGTACTTC. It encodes CASSHTLAGGIETQYF.

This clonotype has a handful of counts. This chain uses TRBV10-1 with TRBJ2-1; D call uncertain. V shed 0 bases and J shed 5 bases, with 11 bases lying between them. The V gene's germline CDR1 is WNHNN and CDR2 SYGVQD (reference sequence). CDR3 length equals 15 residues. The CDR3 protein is CASSESLDGNNEQFF. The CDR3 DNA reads TGCGCCAGCAGTGAGTCGTTGGACGGCAACAATGAGCAGTTCTTC.

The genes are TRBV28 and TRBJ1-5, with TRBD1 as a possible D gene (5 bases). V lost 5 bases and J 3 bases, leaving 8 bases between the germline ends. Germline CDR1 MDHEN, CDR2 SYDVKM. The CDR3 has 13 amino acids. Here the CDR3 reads CASSHRFNQPQHF. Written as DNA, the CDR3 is TGTGCCAGCAGTCACAGGTTCAATCAGCCCCAGCATTTT.

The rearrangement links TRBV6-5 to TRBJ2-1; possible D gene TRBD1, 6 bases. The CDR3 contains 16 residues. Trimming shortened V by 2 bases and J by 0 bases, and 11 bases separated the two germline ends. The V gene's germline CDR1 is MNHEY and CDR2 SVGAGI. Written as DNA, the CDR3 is TGTGCCAGCAGTTACGGACAGCCGAGCTCCTACAATGAGCAGTTCTTC. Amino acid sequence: CASSYGQPSSYNEQFF.

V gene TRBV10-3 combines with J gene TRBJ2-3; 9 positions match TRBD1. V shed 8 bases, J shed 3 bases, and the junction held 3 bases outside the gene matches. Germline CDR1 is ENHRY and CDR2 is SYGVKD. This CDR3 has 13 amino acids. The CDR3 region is CAIRDRVTDTQYF. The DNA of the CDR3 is TGTGCCATCCGGGACAGGGTGACAGATACGCAGTATTTT.

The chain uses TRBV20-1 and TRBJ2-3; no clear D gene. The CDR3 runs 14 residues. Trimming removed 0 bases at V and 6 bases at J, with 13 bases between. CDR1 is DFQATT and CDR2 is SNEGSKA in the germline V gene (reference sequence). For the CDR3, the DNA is TGCAGTGCTAGAGATGTAACTTGGAAGGATACGCAGTATTTT. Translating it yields CSARDVTWKDTQYF.

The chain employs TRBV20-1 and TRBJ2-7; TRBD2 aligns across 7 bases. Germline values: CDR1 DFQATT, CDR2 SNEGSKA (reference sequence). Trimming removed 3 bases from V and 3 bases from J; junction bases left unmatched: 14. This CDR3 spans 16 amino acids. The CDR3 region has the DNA TGCAGTGCTAGGAATCCGAGCGGGACGTTCTTCTACGAGCAGTACTTC. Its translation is CSARNPSGTFFYEQYF.

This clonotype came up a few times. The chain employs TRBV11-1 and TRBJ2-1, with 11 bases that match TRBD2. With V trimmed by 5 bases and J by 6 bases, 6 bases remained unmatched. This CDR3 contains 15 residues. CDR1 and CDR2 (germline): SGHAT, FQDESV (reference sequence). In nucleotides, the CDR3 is TGTGCCAGCAGCCAAACTAGCGGGAGCGGCAATGAGCAGTTCTTC. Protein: CASSQTSGSGNEQFF.

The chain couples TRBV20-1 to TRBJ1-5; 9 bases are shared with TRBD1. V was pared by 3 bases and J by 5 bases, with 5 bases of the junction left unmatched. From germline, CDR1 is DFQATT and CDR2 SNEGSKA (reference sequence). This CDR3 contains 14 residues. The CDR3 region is CSARGTGTHQPQHF. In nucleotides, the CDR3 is TGCAGTGCTAGGGGGACAGGGACCCATCAGCCCCAGCATTTT.

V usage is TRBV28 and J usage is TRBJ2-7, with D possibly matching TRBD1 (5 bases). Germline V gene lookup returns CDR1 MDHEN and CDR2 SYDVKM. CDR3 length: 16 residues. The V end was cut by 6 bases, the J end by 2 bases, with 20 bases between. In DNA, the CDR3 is TGTGCCAGCAGCTCGTCGTTACAGGTTGTCACCTACGAGCAGTACTTC. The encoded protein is CASSSSLQVVTYEQYF.

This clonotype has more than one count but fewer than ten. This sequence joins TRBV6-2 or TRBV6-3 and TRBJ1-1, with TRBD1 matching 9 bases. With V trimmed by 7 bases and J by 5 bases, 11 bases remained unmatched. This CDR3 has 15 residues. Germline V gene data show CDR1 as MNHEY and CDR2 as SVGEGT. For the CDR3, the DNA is TGTGCCAGCAACAAAGAGGGGACAGGGAGTACTGAAGCTTTCTTT. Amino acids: CASNKEGTGSTEAFF.

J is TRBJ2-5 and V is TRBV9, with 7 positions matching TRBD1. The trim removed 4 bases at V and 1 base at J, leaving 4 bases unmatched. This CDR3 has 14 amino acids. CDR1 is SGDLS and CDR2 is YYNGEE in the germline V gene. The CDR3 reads CASSPTGIQETQYF. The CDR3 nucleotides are TGTGCCAGCAGCCCGACAGGGATCCAAGAGACCCAGTACTTC.

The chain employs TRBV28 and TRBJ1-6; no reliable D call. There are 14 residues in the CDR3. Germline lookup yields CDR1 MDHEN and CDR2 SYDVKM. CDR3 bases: TGTGCTATTAAAAAGCCTACCTATAATTCACCCCTCCACTTT. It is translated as CAIKKPTYNSPLHF.

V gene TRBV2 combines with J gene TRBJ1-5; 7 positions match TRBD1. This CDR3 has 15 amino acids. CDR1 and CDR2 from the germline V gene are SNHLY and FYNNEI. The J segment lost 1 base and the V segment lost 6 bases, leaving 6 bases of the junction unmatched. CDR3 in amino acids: CASREQGTSNQPQHF. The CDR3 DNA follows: TGTGCCAGCAGGGAACAGGGGACGAGCAATCAGCCCCAGCATTTT.

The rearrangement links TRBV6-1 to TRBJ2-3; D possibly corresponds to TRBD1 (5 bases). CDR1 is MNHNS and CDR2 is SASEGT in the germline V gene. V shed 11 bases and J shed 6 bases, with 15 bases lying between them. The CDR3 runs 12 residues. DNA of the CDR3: TGTGCCGCAGAGACAGCGTCTGATACGCAGTATTTT. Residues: CAAETASDTQYF.

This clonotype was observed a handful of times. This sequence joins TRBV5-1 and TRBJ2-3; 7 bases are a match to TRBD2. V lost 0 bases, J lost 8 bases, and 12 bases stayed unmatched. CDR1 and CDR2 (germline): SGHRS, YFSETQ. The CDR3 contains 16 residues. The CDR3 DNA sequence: TGCGCCAGCAGCTTGGCTGGGGGAGGGCCAGGAGGTACGCAGTATTTT. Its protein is CASSLAGGGPGGTQYF.

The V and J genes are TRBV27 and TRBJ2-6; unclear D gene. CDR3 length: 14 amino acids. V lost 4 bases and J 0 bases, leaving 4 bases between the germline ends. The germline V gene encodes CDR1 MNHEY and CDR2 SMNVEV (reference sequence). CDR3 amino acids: CASSWGSGANVLTF. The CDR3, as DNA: TGTGCCAGCAGTTGGGGCTCTGGGGCCAACGTCCTGACTTTC.

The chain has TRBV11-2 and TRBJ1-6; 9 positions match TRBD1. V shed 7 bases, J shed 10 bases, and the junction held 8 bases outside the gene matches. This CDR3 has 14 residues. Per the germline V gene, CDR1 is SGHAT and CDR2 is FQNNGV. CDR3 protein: CASIPGQGGSPLHF. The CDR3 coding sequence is TGTGCCAGCATCCCGGGACAGGGAGGCTCACCCCTCCACTTT. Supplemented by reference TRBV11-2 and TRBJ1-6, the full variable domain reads EAGVAQSPRYKIIEKRQSVAFWCNPISGHATLYWYQQILGQGPKLLIQFQNNGVVDDSQLPKDRFSAERLKGVDSTLKIQPAKLEDSAVYLCASIPGQGGSPLHFGNGTRLTVT.

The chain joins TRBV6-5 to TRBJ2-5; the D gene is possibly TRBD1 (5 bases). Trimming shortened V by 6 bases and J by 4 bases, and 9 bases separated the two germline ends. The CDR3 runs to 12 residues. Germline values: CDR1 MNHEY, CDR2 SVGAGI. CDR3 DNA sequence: TGTGCCAGCAGCATGGGGCGAGAGACCCAGTACTTC. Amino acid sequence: CASSMGRETQYF.

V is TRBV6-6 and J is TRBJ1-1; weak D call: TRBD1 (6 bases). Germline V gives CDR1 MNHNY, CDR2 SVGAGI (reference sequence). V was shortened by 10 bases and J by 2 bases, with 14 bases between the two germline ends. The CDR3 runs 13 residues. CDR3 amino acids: CATLRGGNTEAFF. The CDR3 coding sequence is TGTGCCACACTGAGAGGGGGTAACACTGAAGCTTTCTTT.

The CDR3 coding sequence is TGTGCCAGCAGTTTCAGAGCCTTAGGGGTCAATGAGCAGTTCTTC. As protein: CASSFRALGVNEQFF. The chain carries TRBV28 and TRBJ2-1, with D possibly matching TRBD1 (5 bases). Trimming removed 3 bases from V and 6 bases from J, with 15 bases in between. The length of the CDR3 is 15 residues. Germline CDR1 MDHEN, CDR2 SYDVKM.

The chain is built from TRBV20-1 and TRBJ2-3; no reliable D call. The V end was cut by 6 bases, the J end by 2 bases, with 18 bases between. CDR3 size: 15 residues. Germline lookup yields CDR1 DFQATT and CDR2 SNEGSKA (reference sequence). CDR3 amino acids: CSAPPRVANTDTQYF. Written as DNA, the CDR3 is TGCAGTGCCCCCCCACGGGTTGCTAACACAGATACGCAGTATTTT.

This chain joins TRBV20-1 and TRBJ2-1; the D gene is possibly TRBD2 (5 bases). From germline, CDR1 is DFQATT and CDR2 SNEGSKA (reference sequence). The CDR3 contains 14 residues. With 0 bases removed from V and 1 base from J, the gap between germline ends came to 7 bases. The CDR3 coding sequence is TGCAGTGCTAGAGACGGGGAATCCTACAATGAGCAGTTCTTC. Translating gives CSARDGESYNEQFF.

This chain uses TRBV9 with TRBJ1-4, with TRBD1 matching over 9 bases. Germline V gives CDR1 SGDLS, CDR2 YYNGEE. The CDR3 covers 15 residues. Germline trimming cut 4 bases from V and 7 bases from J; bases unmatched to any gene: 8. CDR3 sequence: CASSLQGAPSEKLFF. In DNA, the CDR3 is TGTGCCAGCAGCTTACAGGGGGCGCCTTCTGAAAAACTGTTTTTT.

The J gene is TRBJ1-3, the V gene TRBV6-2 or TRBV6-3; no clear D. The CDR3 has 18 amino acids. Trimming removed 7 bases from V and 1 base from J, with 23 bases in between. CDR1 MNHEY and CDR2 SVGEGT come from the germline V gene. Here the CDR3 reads CASTRRGGSRPSGNTIYF. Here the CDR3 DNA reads TGTGCCAGCACCCGACGGGGAGGGTCCCGGCCATCTGGAAACACCATATATTTT.

CDR3 sequence reads: CASSPLAGASSDTQYF. CDR3 sequence (DNA): TGTGCCAGCAGTCCCCTAGCCGGGGCCTCATCAGATACGCAGTATTTT. The chain employs TRBV12-3 or TRBV12-4 and TRBJ2-3; D possibly uses TRBD1 or TRBD2 (5 bases each). The CDR3 is 16 residues long. V was clipped by 5 bases and J by 4 bases, with 19 bases between them.

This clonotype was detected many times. The CDR3 DNA sequence: TGTGCCATCAGTCGGGACTCCAACGTCCTGACTTTC. The encoded protein is CAISRDSNVLTF. This sequence joins TRBV10-3 and TRBJ2-6; possibly TRBD2 for D (6 bases). The CDR3 consists of 12 residues. Trimming took off 5 bases at V and 8 bases at J, with 7 bases between the two ends. In germline, CDR1 is ENHRY, CDR2 SYGVKD.

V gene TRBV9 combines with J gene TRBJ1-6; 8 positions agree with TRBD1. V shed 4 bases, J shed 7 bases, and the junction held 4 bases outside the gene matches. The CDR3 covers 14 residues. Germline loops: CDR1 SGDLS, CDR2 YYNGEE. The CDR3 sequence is CASSLGQVNSPLHF. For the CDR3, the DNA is TGTGCCAGCAGCTTGGGACAGGTGAATTCACCCCTCCACTTT.